This T cell receptor (beta chain) originates from a study of cytomegalovirus exposure and HLA in healthy donors (dated 2017 in TCRdb). As for the study more broadly: In an earlier analysis of 587 of the donors, 276 Gb of sequence data and about 110 million unique TCR beta sequences from about 179 million T cells were reported. Using immunosequencing, the study profiled T cell repertoires from 550 to 750 subjects and related those repertoires to cytomegalovirus serostatus. High-throughput TCR immunosequencing, statistical association of individual TCRs with disease status, and machine learning were combined to predict cytomegalovirus infection status. In addition to the first cohort of hundreds of subjects, a separate validation cohort of approximately 120 different subjects was used. An early release that covered 640 HLA-typed donors contained approximately 300 gigabases of sequencing data and 70 million to 100 million unique TCR sequences. Every repertoire in the discovery cohort had been generated on one and the same sequencing platform. A later genetic analysis took genome-wide SNP genotypes for about 55% of the roughly 700 donors and used that subset as a discovery cohort. HLA typing included class I and class II loci at four-digit resolution. To study patterns of TCR occurrence, a later analysis re-analyzed previously published TCR beta repertoires from 500 to 850 donors and added high-resolution HLA genotyping. Because of strong linkage in the cohort, five DR-DQ haplotypes were treated as single units for association and clustering. Of the approximately 400 genotyped donors, around 81% fell in the genetic ancestry cluster associated with self-reported Caucasian donors. The study aimed to test whether cataloging public T cell receptors could reveal signatures of past pathogen exposure. Rather than using new phenotypic data, the later analysis identified candidate immune exposures from TCR beta sequences and from how often those sequences occurred across donors. To decide whether each TCR beta V gene segment behaved as functional or pseudogenic, an earlier analysis of several hundred of the donors relied on high-throughput TCR beta sequencing. Among roughly 400 genotyped donors of the cohort, an average of approximately 220,000 unique TCR beta nucleotide sequences was sequenced per donor, of which 15% to 20% were non-productive. The number of typed donors differed by locus: about 620-640 for A, B, C, DRB1 and DQB1; 500 to 550 for DQA1; around 610 for DPA1; and some 470 for DPB1. Donor age, sex, ethnicity and CMV serostatus were compiled together with the repertoire data. Beyond this particular receptor, the publication reports: The study gave a list of under 200 TCR beta chains associated with cytomegalovirus. A cluster of highly shared sequence variants was judged likely to represent a technical artifact of the sequencing pipeline. For the cohort, immune exposure information was limited to CMV serostatus. Roughly uniform sequencing depth across donors was assumed in presence/absence analyses, although this assumption may not hold. According to a later genetic analysis, donors in an Asian-associated ancestry cluster had fewer N-insertions in productive TCRs than the roughly 670-donor mean. In a later analysis, HLA-associated TCR beta chains showed more clonal expansion and lower generation probabilities than non-associated chains that were equally common. Correlated functional status among segregating V segments might be attributable to linkage disequilibrium, but an unknown experimental factor could not be ruled out. It was suggested by the authors that the approach could potentially be generalized to other disease states and immunological phenotypes. HLA typing was unavailable for some donors at each locus, so association tests used only the typed subset. According to a later analysis, parvovirus B19, influenza, CMV and Epstein-Barr virus appeared linked to several top co-occurrence clusters. A further reported finding was that TCR beta sequences accurately predicted the HLA-A and HLA-B alleles for most subjects in the first cohort. Cytomegalovirus status was reported to be diagnosed by the classifier with high specificity and sensitivity in both the original and validation cohorts. Because the 87-base-pair reads could not distinguish some IMGT-functional V segments, including TRBV6-2 and TRBV6-3, those segments were excluded. Only TCR beta chains were sequenced in this cohort, and the absence of alpha or paired-chain data limited detectable features. In a later genetic analysis, a missense DCLRE1C variant was associated with V-gene and J-gene trimming of TCR beta chains, and the association was replicated in an independent cohort. Most TCR sequences were seen in very few donors, while some public TCRs were found in many individuals. Because counts were too low, about 18 rarely observed V segments, including chromosome 9 orphons, were excluded from the earlier analysis of some 590 of the donors. Assigning TCR associations to individual alleles was difficult when HLA alleles, especially DR and DQ, strongly co-occurred. A few of the identified cytomegalovirus-associated TCR beta chains were confirmed in vitro to be specific for cytomegalovirus antigens. In a later analysis, the rate of TCR association differed among HLA loci, with DRB1 alleles having the most associated TCRs and HLA-C alleles having the fewest. Broadly in line with IMGT annotations, most TCR beta V segments showed up in productive rearrangements about 87% or about 30% of the time in an earlier analysis of 587 of the donors. Most CMV-associated TCR beta chains appeared to be HLA-restricted in a later analysis, and the HLA associations seemed to be driven largely by CMV exposure. A later analysis associated around 16,000 TCR beta sequences with specific HLA alleles at a false discovery rate of 0.05.

In total, roughly 670 healthy bone marrow donors made up the cohort. Cohort members were all nominally healthy when sampled, although unrecorded immune exposures were likely present. The donor was CMV seronegative and belonged to the group of 352 seronegative cohort members. Every donor gave a peripheral blood sample, and the peripheral blood mononuclear cells from that sample were used for TCR beta sequencing. The Qiagen DNeasy Blood Extraction Kit was used to extract genomic DNA from the blood cell samples. The CDR3 holds 14 amino acids from the cysteine to the phenylalanine. Here the CDR3 DNA is all that survives: 42 bases in frame from base 1. CDR1 is given as MNHEY and CDR2 as SVGAGI, both from the germline V gene. Germline trimming amounts to 4 bases on V and 4 bases on J, with 6 as the count of junction bases outside the gene matches. As for this clone: This clone's antigen is unknown.

Libraries were prepared through the immunoSEQ multiplex PCR assay. The multiplex PCR relied on a mix of 60 forward primers for TCR Vbeta segments and 13 reverse primers for TCR Jbeta segments. A multiplex PCR assay on genomic DNA amplified the CDR3 region of rearranged TCR beta genes. On the Illumina HiSeq System, the amplified TCR beta libraries were sequenced as 87-base-pair reads. The authors processed their data as follows. Across the roughly 670 repertoires, a later analysis counted around 80 million unique TCR beta chains, around 11 million of which were shared by at least two donors. To remove PCR and sequencing errors, raw reads were error-corrected and collapsed into unique sequences using a nearest-neighbor algorithm that merged closely related sequences. CDR3 sequences were aligned to IMGT reference sequences to assign V, D and J gene segments. For a sequence to be retained, at least a six-nucleotide match to both a V gene segment and a J gene segment was required. Rearrangements were called productive when the CDR3 lacked stop codons and stayed in frame with V and J; all others were non-productive. Following IMGT convention, CDR3 was defined as the stretch from the second conserved V-encoded cysteine up to the conserved J-encoded phenylalanine. Sequences without an unambiguous match to a single V gene segment were excluded from the earlier analysis of 450 to 750 of the donors. In an earlier analysis of some 590 of the donors, V segments were called functional above 56.7% productive rearrangements and were called segregating when the between-donor standard deviation exceeded 5%. A statistical classification framework was built to diagnose cytomegalovirus status from the catalog of TCR beta chain sequences. V and J gene assignment, in a later analysis, came from comparing TCR nucleotide sequences with IMGT/GENE-DB human TR gene sequences. A later analysis assigned CDR3 sequences and most-parsimonious VDJ recombination scenarios with the TCRdist pipeline. A later analysis defined each TCR beta chain by its CDR3 amino acid sequence plus V-gene family, and excluded reads lacking a unique V-gene family. As a way to deal with suspected cross-contamination and a sequencing artifact, a later analysis dropped 450 to 700 nucleotide sequences that were highly shared and had low generation probability. In a later analysis, a clonal expansion index for each public chain was calculated from normalized within-repertoire ranks of inferred template counts. In a later analysis, generation probabilities were computed using a VDJ recombination model fitted to out-of-frame rearrangements, and the results were checked against IGoR. Hypergeometric tests were used in a later analysis to score TCR-TCR, TCR-HLA and TCR-CMV co-occurrence, with a repertoire-size bias correction applied to the TCR pairs. In a later analysis, false discovery rates were estimated by permuting HLA or CMV assignments 20 times. In a later analysis, co-occurring TCRs were grouped with DBSCAN, and TCRdist sequence similarity was added when clustering was performed within HLA-allele-positive subsets. Repertoires with fewer than 30,000 or more than 120,000 public chains, plus five repertoires with anomalous nucleotide sharing, were excluded from co-occurrence clustering. The table was pulled from immuneACCESS by TCRdb, which kept in-frame rearrangements only. Such tables lose some clones; where checked, under half of the loss comes from unresolved V genes, and the rest has no known cause. That table is the source of V, J and clone size, and D and trimming were worked out from the DNA. This sample's listing comprises roughly 120,000 clones. The top ten clonotypes cover roughly 2.5% of the sample.

The chain uses TRBV6-5 and TRBJ1-1; 7 central nucleotides agree with TRBD1. Source material: PBMCs. The TCR originated in a man aged 30 to 39 in good health and CMV-seronegative. CDR3 sequence: CASSSHTGATEAFF. The DNA sequence reads TGTGCCAGCAGTTCTCACACAGGGGCCACTGAAGCTTTCTTT.